This T cell receptor beta chain stems from a study of cytotoxic CD8 clonotypes in ibrutinib-treated CLL. Study information: Across the patients, approximately 10 were relapsed/refractory, about 14 treatment-naive and 17 to 18 IGHV unmutated. Response sampling occurred after a median approximately eleven months of treatment (range 6 to 36).

TCRdb's table, derived via immunoSEQ multiplex PCR, lists solely in-frame clones and lacks some. The table has around 140,000 clones, about 84% seen once; the top ten hold 7.5% to 9%. Study results and limitations: Public clonotypes were uncommon and contracted or stayed stable on treatment. A rise in clonality was seen at ibrutinib response, and a fall back toward baseline was seen at progression.

Turning to this clone: What it binds is not known.

The clonotype originates from a human donor with chronic lymphocytic leukemia. Sequencing was performed on PBMCs, taken after 36 months of ibrutinib treatment.

In DNA, the CDR3 is TGTGCCAGCAGTCTAAGGGTACCCTATGGCTACACCTTC. Amino acids: CASSLRVPYGYTF. The genes are TRBV28 and TRBJ1-2, with D unclear. Germline V lookup: CDR1 MDHEN, CDR2 SYDVKM. This CDR3 is built from 13 residues. V dropped 5 bases and J dropped 4 bases, with 11 bases sitting between them.